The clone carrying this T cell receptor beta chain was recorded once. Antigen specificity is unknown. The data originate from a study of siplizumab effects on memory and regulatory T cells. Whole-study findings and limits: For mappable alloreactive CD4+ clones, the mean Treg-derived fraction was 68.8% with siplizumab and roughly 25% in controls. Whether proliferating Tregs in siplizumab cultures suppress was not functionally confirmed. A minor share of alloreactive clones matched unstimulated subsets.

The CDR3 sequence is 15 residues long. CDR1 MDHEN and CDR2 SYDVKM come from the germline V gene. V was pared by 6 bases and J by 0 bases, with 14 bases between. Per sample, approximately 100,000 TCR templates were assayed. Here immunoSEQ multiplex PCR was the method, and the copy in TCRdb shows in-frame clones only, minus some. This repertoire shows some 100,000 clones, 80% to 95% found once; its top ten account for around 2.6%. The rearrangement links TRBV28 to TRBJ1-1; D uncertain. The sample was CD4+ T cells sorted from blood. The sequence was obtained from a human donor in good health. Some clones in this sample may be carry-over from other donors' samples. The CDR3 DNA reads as TGTGCCAGCAGCCGCGTAGTCGGCCTGAACACTGAAGCTTTCTTT. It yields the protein CASSRVVGLNTEAFF.